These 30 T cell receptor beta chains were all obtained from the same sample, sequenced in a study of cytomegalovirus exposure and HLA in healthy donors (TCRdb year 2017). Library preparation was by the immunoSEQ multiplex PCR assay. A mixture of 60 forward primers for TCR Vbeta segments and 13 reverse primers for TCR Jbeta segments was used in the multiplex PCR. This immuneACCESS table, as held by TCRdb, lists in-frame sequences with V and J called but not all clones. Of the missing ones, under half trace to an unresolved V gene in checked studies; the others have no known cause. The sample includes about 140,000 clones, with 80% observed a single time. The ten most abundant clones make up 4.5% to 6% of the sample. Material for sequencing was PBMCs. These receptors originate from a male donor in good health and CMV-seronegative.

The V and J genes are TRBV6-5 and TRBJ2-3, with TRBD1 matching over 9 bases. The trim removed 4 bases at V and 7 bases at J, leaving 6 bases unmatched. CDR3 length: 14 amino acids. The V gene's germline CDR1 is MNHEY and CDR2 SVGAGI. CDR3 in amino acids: CASSFRDRVNTQYF. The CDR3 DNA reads TGTGCCAGCAGTTTCCGGGACAGGGTAAATACGCAGTATTTT.

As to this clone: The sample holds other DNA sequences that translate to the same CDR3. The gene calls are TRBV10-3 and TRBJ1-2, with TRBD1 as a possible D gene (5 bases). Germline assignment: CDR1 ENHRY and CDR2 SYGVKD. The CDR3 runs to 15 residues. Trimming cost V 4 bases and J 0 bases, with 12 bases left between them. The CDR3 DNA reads TGTGCCATCAGTGCTCAGGGATTAGCTAACTATGGCTACACCTTC. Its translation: CAISAQGLANYGYTF.

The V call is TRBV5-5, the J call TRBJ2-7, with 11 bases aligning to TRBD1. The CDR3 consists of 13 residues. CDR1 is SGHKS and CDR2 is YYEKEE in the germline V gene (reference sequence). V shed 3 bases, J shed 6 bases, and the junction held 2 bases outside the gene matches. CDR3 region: CASSWDRGTEQYF. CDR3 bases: TGTGCCAGCAGCTGGGACAGGGGGACCGAGCAGTACTTC.

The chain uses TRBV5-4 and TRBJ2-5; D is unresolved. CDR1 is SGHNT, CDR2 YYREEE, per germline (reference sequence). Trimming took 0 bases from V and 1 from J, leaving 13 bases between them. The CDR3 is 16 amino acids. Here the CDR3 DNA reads TGTGCCAGCAGCTTGGCCGGGTCCGGCCCCCAAGAGACCCAGTACTTC. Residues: CASSLAGSGPQETQYF.

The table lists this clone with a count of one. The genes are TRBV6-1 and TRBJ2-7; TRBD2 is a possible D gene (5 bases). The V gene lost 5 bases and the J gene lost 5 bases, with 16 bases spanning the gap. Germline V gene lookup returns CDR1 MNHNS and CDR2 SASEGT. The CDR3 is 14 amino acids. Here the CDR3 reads CASSREPSRHEQYF. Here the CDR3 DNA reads TGTGCCAGCAGTAGGGAGCCCTCACGGCACGAGCAGTACTTC.

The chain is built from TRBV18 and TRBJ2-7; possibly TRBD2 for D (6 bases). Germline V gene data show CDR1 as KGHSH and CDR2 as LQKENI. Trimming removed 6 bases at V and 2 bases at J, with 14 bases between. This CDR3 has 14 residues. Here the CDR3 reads CASSPSGGAYEQYF. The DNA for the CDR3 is TGTGCCAGCTCTCCCTCAGGAGGGGCCTACGAGCAGTACTTC.

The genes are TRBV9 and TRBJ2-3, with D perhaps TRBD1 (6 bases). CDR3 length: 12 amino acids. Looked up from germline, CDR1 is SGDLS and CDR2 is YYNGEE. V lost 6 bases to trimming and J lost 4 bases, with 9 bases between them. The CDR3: CASKGVSDTQYF. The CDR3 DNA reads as TGTGCCAGCAAGGGGGTTTCAGATACGCAGTATTTT.

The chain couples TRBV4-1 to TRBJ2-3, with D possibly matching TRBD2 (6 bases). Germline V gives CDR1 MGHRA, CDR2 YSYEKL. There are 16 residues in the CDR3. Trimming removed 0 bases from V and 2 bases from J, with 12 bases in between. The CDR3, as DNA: TGCGCCAGCAGCCAAGAAACGGGACTCCTCACAGATACGCAGTATTTT. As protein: CASSQETGLLTDTQYF.

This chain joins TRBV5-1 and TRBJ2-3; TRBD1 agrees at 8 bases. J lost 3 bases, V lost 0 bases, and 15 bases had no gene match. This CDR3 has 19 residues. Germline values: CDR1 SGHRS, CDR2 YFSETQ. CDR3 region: CASSLEGQGADSLTDTQYF. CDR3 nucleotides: TGCGCCAGCAGCTTGGAGGGGCAGGGGGCCGACAGTCTAACAGATACGCAGTATTTT.

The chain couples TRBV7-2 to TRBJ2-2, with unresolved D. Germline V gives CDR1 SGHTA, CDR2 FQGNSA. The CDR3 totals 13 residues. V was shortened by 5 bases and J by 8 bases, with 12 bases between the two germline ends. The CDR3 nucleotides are TGTGCCAGCAGCACCTATCTAGATGGGGAGCTGTTTTTT. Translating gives CASSTYLDGELFF. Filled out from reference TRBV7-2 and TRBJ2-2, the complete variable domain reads GAGVSQSPSNKVTEKGKDVELRCDPISGHTALYWYRQSLGQGLEFLIYFQGNSAPDKSGLPSDRFSAERTGGSVSTLTIQRTQQEDSAVYLCASSTYLDGELFFGEGSRLTVL.

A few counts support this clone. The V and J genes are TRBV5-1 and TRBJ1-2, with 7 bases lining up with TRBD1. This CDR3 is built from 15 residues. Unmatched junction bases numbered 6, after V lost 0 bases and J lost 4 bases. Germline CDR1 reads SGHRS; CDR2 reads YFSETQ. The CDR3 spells CASSLDRPGGYGYTF. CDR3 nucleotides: TGCGCCAGCAGCTTGGACAGGCCAGGGGGCTATGGCTACACCTTC.

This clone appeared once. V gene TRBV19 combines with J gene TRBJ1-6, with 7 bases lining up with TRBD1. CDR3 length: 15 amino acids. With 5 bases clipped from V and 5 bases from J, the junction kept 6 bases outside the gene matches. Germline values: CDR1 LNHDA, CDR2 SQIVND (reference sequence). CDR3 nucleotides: TGTGCCAGTAGTCCCAGGACAGGTCATAATTCACCCCTCCACTTT. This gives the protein CASSPRTGHNSPLHF.

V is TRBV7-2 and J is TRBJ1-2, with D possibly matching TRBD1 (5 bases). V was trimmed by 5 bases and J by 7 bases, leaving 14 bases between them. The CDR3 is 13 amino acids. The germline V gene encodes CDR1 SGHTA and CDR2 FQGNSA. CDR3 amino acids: CASSSDRVTGYTF. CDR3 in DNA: TGTGCCAGCAGCAGCGACAGAGTCACTGGCTACACCTTC.

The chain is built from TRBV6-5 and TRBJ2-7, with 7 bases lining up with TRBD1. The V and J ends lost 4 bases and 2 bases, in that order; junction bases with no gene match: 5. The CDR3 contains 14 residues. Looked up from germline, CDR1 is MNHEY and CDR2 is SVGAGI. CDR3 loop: CASSSWTGAYEQYF. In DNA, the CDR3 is TGTGCCAGCAGTTCCTGGACAGGCGCCTACGAGCAGTACTTC.

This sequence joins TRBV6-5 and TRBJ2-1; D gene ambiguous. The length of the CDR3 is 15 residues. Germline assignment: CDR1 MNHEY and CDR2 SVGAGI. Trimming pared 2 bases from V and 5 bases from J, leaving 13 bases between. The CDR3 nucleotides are TGTGCCAGCAGTTACGGCGGATCACTCCACAATGAGCAGTTCTTC. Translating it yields CASSYGGSLHNEQFF.

In nucleotides, the CDR3 is TGTGCCAGCAGTTACTCCGGACAGGGTGCGGGGGAGCAGTACTTC. It codes for CASSYSGQGAGEQYF. The chain carries TRBV6-6 and TRBJ2-7; 8 bases fit TRBD1. V shed 0 bases, J shed 7 bases, and the junction held 8 bases outside the gene matches. The germline V gene has CDR1 MNHNY and CDR2 SVGAGI (reference sequence). CDR3 length: 15 residues.

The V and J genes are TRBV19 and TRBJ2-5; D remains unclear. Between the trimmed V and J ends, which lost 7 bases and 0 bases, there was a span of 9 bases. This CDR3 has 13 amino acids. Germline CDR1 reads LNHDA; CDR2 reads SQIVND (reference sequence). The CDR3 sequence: CASKTADQETQYF. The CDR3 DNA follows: TGTGCCAGTAAAACAGCCGACCAAGAGACCCAGTACTTC.

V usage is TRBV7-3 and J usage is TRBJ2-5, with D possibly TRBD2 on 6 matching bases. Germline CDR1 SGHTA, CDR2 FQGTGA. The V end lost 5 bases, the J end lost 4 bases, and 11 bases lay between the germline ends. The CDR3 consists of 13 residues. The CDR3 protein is CASSLDGGETQYF. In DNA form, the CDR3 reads TGTGCCAGCAGCCTTGACGGGGGAGAGACCCAGTACTTC. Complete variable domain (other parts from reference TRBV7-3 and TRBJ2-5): GAGVSQTPSNKVTEKGKYVELRCDPISGHTALYWYRQSLGQGPEFLIYFQGTGAADDSGLPNDRFFAVRPEGSVSTLKIQRTERGDSAVYLCASSLDGGETQYFGPGTRLLVL.

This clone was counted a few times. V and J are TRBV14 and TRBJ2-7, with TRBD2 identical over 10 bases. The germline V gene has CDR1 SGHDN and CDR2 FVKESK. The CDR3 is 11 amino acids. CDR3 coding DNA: TGTATTCTAGCGGGGGACTACGAGCAGTACTTC. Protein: CILAGDYEQYF.

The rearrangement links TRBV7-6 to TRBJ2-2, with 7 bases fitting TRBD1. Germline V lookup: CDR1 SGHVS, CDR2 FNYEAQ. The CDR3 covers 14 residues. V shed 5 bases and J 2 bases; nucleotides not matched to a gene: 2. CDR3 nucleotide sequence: TGTGCCAGCAGCCGGGACAGCAACACCGGGGAGCTGTTTTTT. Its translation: CASSRDSNTGELFF.

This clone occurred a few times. For the CDR3, the DNA is TGTGCCATCTCGGGGGACACTGAAGCTTTCTTT. Protein product: CAISGDTEAFF. The chain uses TRBV10-3 and TRBJ1-1, with a possible D match to TRBD1 (5 bases). Germline V gene sequence: CDR1 ENHRY, CDR2 SYGVKD. The CDR3 has 11 residues. V lost 8 bases and J 3 bases, leaving 7 bases between the germline ends.

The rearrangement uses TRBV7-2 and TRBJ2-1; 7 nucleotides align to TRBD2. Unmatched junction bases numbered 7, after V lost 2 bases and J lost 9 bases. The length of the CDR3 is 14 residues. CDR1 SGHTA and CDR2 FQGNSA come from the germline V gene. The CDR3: CASSLWSGGGEQFF. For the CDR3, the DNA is TGTGCCAGCAGCTTATGGTCTGGGGGGGGTGAGCAGTTCTTC.

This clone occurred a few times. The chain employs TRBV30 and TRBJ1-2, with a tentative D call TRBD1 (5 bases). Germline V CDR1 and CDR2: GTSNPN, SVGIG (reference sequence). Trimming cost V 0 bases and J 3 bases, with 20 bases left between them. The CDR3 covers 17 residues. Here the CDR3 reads CAWSVQYTGLRDYGYTF. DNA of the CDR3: TGTGCCTGGAGTGTACAGTATACAGGCCTACGGGACTATGGCTACACCTTC. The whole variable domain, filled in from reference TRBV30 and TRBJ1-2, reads SQTIHQWPATLVQPVGSPLSLECTVEGTSNPNLYWYRQAAGRGLQLLFYSVGIGQISSEVPQNLSASRPQDRQFILSSKKLLLSDSGFYLCAWSVQYTGLRDYGYTFGSGTRLTVV.

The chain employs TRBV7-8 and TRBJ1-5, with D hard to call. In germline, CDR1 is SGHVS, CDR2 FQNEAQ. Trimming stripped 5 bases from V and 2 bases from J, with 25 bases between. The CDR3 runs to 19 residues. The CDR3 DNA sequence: TGTGCCAGCAGCGACATGAGGGCCACGTTAAGAGGTCGCAATCAGCCCCAGCATTTT. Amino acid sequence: CASSDMRATLRGRNQPQHF. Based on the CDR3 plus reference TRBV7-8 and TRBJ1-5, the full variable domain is GAGVSQSPRYKVAKRGQDVALRCDPISGHVSLFWYQQALGQGPEFLTYFQNEAQLDKSGLPSDRFFAERPEGSVSTLKIQRTQQEDSAVYLCASSDMRATLRGRNQPQHFGDGTRLSIL.

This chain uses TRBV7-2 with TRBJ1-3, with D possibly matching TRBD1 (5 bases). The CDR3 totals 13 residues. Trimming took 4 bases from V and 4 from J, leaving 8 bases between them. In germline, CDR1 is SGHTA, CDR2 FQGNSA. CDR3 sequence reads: CASSSQGGNTIYF. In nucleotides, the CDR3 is TGTGCCAGCAGCTCGCAGGGAGGAAACACCATATATTTT.

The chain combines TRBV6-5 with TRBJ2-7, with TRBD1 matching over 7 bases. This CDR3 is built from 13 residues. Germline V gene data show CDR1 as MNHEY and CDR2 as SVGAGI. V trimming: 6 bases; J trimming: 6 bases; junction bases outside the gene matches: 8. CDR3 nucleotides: TGTGCCAGCAGATTATCGACAGGGCGCGAGCAGTACTTC. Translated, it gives CASRLSTGREQYF.

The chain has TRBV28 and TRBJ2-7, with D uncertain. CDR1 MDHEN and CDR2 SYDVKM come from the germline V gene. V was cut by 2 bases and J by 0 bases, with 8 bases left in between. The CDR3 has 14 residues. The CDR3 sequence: CASSLTSHSYEQYF. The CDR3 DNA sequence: TGTGCCAGCAGTTTAACCTCACACTCCTACGAGCAGTACTTC.

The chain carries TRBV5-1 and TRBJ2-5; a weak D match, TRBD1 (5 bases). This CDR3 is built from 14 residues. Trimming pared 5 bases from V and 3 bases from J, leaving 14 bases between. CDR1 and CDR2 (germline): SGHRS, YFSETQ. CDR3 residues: CASRGDIEKETQYF. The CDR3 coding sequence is TGCGCCAGCAGAGGGGATATAGAGAAAGAGACCCAGTACTTC.

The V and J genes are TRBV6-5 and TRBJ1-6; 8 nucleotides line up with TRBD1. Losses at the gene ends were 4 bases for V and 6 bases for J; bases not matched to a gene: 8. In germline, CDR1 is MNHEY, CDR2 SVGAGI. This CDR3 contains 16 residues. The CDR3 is CASSSRQGLTNSPLHF. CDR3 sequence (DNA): TGTGCCAGCAGTTCTCGACAGGGGCTAACTAATTCACCCCTCCACTTT.

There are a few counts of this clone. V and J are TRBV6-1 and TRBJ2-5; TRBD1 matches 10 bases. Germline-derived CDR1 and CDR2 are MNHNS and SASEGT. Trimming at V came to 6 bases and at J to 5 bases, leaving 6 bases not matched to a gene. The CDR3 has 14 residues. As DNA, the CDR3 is TGTGCCAGCAGACGGGGGGGACAGGGGGAGACCCAGTACTTC. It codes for CASRRGGQGETQYF.